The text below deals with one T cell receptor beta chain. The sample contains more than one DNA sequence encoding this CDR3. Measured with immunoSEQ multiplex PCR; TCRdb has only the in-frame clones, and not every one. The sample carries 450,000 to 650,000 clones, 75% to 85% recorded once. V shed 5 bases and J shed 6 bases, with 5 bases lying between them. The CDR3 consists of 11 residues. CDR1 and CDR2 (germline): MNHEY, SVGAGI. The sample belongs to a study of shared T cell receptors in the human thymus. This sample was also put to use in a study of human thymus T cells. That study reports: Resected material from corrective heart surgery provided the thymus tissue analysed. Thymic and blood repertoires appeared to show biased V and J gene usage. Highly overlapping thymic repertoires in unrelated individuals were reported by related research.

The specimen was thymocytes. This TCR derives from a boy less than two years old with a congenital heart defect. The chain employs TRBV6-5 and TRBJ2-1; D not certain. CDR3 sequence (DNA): TGTGCCAGCAGTCGCGGCAATGAGCAGTTCTTC. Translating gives CASSRGNEQFF.